This entry lists 13 T cell receptor beta chains sequenced from one sample in a study of T cell responses to AZD1222 COVID-19 vaccine (dated by TCRdb to the early 2020s). What this sample's time point label stands for: about 28 days (+/-7) after the second vaccine dose. The library was produced with the immunoSEQ multiplex PCR assay. TCRdb provides this immuneACCESS table in a form limited to in-frame rearrangements. Some clones are lacking; in checked studies, under half of them reflect an unresolved V gene, and why the rest are absent is not known. This sample lists tens of thousands of clones; roughly 90% were detected once. Of the sample, about 14% falls within the top ten clones. This specimen was peripheral blood, taken 28 days after the second AZD1222 dose. Receptors originate from an adult who received the AZD1222 COVID-19 vaccine.

The rearrangement links TRBV2 to TRBJ2-7; maybe TRBD2 (6 bases). The CDR3 is 13 residues long. Deletions cut 7 bases from V and 4 bases from J, with 14 bases between. Germline V lookup: CDR1 SNHLY, CDR2 FYNNEI. The CDR3 spells CASMRDPLYEQYF. The CDR3 nucleotides read TGTGCCAGCATGCGGGATCCCTTATACGAGCAGTACTTC.

This chain joins TRBV5-8 and TRBJ2-7; D is possibly TRBD1 (7 bases). V was shortened by 4 bases and J by 5 bases, with 22 bases between the two germline ends. Per the germline V gene, CDR1 is SGHTS and CDR2 is YDEGEE. The CDR3 has 16 residues. Here the CDR3 reads CASSLALTGRFDEQYF. The CDR3 bases are TGTGCCAGCAGCCTTGCCTTGACAGGGAGGTTCGACGAGCAGTACTTC.

CDR3 bases: TGCGCCAGCAGCCCATCGGCGGGAGGCCCAGCCTTAGGCAAAAACATTCAGTACTTC. This gives the protein CASSPSAGGPALGKNIQYF. The chain couples TRBV4-3 to TRBJ2-4; 8 nucleotides line up with TRBD2. Germline CDR1 and CDR2: LGHNA and YSLEER. The CDR3 has 19 amino acids. V lost 4 bases, J lost 3 bases, and 17 bases stayed unmatched.

This sequence joins TRBV7-2 and TRBJ1-1; TRBD1 aligns across 10 bases. Per germline, CDR1 SGHTA and CDR2 FQGNSA. The V and J ends lost 2 bases and 5 bases, in that order; junction bases with no gene match: 5. The CDR3 extends over 15 amino acids. CDR3 amino acids: CASSLRGQGWTEAFF. The CDR3 nucleotides are TGTGCCAGCAGCTTAAGGGGACAGGGGTGGACTGAAGCTTTCTTT.

The sample holds one count of this clone. The rearrangement uses TRBV5-4 and TRBJ2-3, with D perhaps matching TRBD2 (5 bases). Trimming cost V 2 bases and J 0 bases, with 10 bases left between them. Germline V lookup: CDR1 SGHNT, CDR2 YYREEE (reference sequence). CDR3 size: 15 residues. The CDR3 sequence: CASSLVATSTDTQYF. In DNA, the CDR3 is TGTGCCAGCAGCTTAGTAGCGACTAGCACAGATACGCAGTATTTT.

V usage is TRBV27 and J usage is TRBJ1-1; D is perhaps TRBD1 (6 bases). The CDR3 is 16 amino acids. Trimming shortened V by 7 bases and J by 0 bases, and 18 bases separated the two germline ends. Germline loops: CDR1 MNHEY, CDR2 SMNVEV (reference sequence). The CDR3 DNA reads TGTGCCAGCATTCCAAGACAGGCCTCAATGAACACTGAAGCTTTCTTT. Translated, it gives CASIPRQASMNTEAFF.

The chain couples TRBV28 to TRBJ1-5, with D unclear. This CDR3 spans 15 amino acids. The germline gives CDR1 MDHEN, CDR2 SYDVKM. Deletions cut 4 bases from V and 0 bases from J, with 10 bases between. Written as DNA, the CDR3 is TGTGCCAGCAGTTGGACCGCCCGTAGCAATCAGCCCCAGCATTTT. This translates into CASSWTARSNQPQHF.

V usage is TRBV6-5 and J usage is TRBJ2-5, with a tentative D call TRBD1 (5 bases). Germline V gene data show CDR1 as MNHEY and CDR2 as SVGAGI. CDR3 length: 14 residues. V dropped 7 bases and J dropped 5 bases, with 17 bases sitting between them. The CDR3 nucleotides read TGTGCCAGCACCGCGCAGGGTGGCGGCGAGACCCAGTACTTC. Residues: CASTAQGGGETQYF.

The rearrangement links TRBV9 to TRBJ1-4; TRBD1 aligns across 10 bases. Germline CDR1 reads SGDLS; CDR2 reads YYNGEE. The junction had 4 bases not matched to a gene; V was cut back by 0 bases and J by 8 bases. The CDR3 has 15 amino acids. In nucleotides, the CDR3 is TGTGCCAGCAGCGTAGCAGGGACAGGGGAAGAAAAACTGTTTTTT. Translation gives CASSVAGTGEEKLFF. The entire variable domain, with the rest obtained from reference TRBV9 and TRBJ1-4, is as follows: DSGVTQTPKHLITATGQRVTLRCSPRSGDLSVYWYQQSLDQGLQFLIQYYNGEERAKGNILERFSAQQFPDLHSELNLSSLELGDSALYFCASSVAGTGEEKLFFGSGTQLSVL.

This clone was seen only once. The chain has TRBV6-5 and TRBJ2-7; 10 positions match TRBD1. The CDR3 contains 13 residues. Germline V gene data show CDR1 as MNHEY and CDR2 as SVGAGI. V shed 7 bases and J 5 bases; nucleotides not matched to a gene: 5. CDR3 in DNA: TGTGCCAGCAATCGACAGGGGGCCGACGAGCAGTACTTC. Its translation is CASNRQGADEQYF.

The chain recombines TRBV9 with TRBJ2-1; TRBD1 might be the D (7 bases). The CDR3 is 15 amino acids. Trimming removed 2 bases from V and 2 bases from J, with 11 bases in between. In germline, CDR1 is SGDLS, CDR2 YYNGEE. The CDR3 here is CASSVGGGPYNEQFF. CDR3 DNA sequence: TGTGCCAGCAGCGTTGGAGGGGGCCCCTACAATGAGCAGTTCTTC.

This sequence joins TRBV2 and TRBJ1-1; maybe TRBD1 (5 bases). There are 15 residues in the CDR3. Between the trimmed V and J ends, which lost 6 bases and 4 bases, there was a span of 18 bases. In germline, CDR1 is SNHLY, CDR2 FYNNEI. The CDR3: CASRGPGWSLTEAFF. The DNA for the CDR3 is TGTGCCAGCAGAGGACCAGGGTGGTCCCTCACTGAAGCTTTCTTT.

The chain couples TRBV19 to TRBJ1-1, with D tentatively TRBD1 (6 bases). Germline V lookup: CDR1 LNHDA, CDR2 SQIVND (reference sequence). The CDR3 extends over 15 amino acids. V lost 5 bases to trimming and J lost 5 bases, with 18 bases between them. The CDR3 here is CASSALQRQGTEAFF. The CDR3 nucleotides are TGTGCCAGTAGTGCCCTACAGCGGCAGGGGACTGAAGCTTTCTTT.